This T cell receptor beta chain was found in a study of shared clonotypes between healthy human individuals. With 2 bases removed from V and 4 bases from J, the gap between germline ends came to 14 bases. This CDR3 spans 15 amino acids. The germline gives CDR1 MNHNS, CDR2 SASEGT. Using immunoSEQ multiplex PCR, the repertoire was profiled, and TCRdb retains in-frame clones only, with some absent. The repertoire holds about 79,000 clones, about 64% seen once, with roughly half in the top ten. General study points: Represented diversity (both genetic and exposure-history) was limited by the small number of donors. In general, naive subsets displayed greater estimated richness than memory subsets did. At large depth, rarefaction still showed sorted-subset sequencing to be incomplete.

Every donor, a Caucasian adult, lived in Nashville, Tennessee. This clone showed up many times. Antigen: not known. The receptor comes from a young man in good health. The sequenced sample was memory CD8+ T cells sorted from blood. Subset in this sample: CD45RO+ cells pooled with CCR7-negative TemRA cells. This rearrangement joins TRBV6-1 to TRBJ1-1; D is ambiguous. This CDR3 is CASSEFLYDATEAFF. CDR3 bases: TGTGCCAGCAGTGAATTTTTATACGACGCCACTGAAGCTTTCTTT.